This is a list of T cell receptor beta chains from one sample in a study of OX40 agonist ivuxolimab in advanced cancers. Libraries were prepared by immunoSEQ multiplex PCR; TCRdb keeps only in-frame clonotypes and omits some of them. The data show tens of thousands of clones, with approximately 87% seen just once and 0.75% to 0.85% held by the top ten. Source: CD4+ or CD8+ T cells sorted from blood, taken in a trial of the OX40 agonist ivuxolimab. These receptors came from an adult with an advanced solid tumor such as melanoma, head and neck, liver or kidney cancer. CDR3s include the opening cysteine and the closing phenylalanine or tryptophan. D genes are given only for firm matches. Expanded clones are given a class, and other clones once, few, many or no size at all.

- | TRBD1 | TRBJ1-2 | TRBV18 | CASSPSGTGDAGYTF | TGTGCCAGCTCACCGTCCGGGACAGGGGACGCTGGCTACACCTTC
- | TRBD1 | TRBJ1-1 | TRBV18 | CASSPQGQSNTEAFF | TGTGCCAGCTCACCACAGGGACAGTCGAACACTGAAGCTTTCTTT
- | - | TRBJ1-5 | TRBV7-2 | CASSANTGTINQPQHF | TGTGCCAGCAGCGCTAACACGGGGACAATTAATCAGCCCCAGCATTTT
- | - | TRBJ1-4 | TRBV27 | CASSSSSTGRNEKLFF | TGTGCCAGCAGTTCTAGCTCAACAGGGAGGAATGAAAAACTGTTTTTT
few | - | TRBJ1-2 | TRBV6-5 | CASSYTDRQGYTF | TGTGCCAGCAGTTACACCGACAGACAGGGCTACACCTTC
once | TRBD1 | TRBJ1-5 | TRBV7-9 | CASSDDRGLQPQHF | TGTGCCAGCAGCGATGACAGGGGATTACAGCCCCAGCATTTT
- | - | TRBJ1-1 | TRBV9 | CASSAQWGTEAFF | TGTGCCAGCAGCGCCCAATGGGGCACTGAAGCTTTCTTT
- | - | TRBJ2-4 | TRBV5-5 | CASSPTENIQYF | TGTGCCAGCAGTCCGACGGAAAACATTCAGTACTTC
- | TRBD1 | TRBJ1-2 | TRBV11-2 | CASSSPGQGPNYGYTF | TGTGCCAGCAGCTCACCCGGACAGGGGCCTAACTATGGCTACACCTTC
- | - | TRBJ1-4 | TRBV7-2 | CASSQDYGSRNEKLFF | TGTGCCAGCAGCCAAGATTACGGCAGCCGTAATGAAAAACTGTTTTTT
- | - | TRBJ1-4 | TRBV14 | CASSQDRGGLREKLFF | TGTGCCAGCAGCCAAGATAGGGGGGGGCTCCGTGAAAAACTGTTTTTT
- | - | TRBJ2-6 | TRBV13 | CASSSRVSAGANVLTF | TGTGCCAGCAGCTCCCGAGTCTCCGCTGGGGCCAACGTCCTGACTTTC
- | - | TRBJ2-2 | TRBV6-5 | CASRLNTGELFF | TGTGCCAGCAGGCTGAACACCGGGGAGCTGTTTTTT
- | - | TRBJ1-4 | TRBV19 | CASSIIGVETNEKLFF | TGTGCCAGTAGTATTATCGGGGTGGAAACTAATGAAAAACTGTTTTTT
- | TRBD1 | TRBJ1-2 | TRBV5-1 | CASSSRDRQEGGYTF | TGCGCCAGCAGCTCCCGGGACAGGCAGGAGGGCGGCTACACCTTC
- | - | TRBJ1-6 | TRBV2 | CASSEEWQYNSPLHF | TGTGCCAGCAGTGAAGAGTGGCAGTATAATTCACCCCTCCACTTT
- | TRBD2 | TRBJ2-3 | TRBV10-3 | CAIRGGGDADTQYF | TGTGCCATCAGGGGCGGGGGGGACGCAGATACGCAGTATTTT
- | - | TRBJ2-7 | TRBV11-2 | CASSPDSGSYEQYF | TGTGCCAGCAGCCCGGACAGTGGGTCCTACGAGCAGTACTTC
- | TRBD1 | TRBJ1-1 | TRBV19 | CASSMGDRGQAFF | TGTGCCAGTAGTATGGGTGACAGGGGGCAAGCTTTCTTT
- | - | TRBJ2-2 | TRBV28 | CASRTGAEGTGELFF | TGTGCCAGCAGGACCGGGGCCGAGGGCACCGGGGAGCTGTTTTTT
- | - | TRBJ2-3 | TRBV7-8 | CASSRDPARTDTQYF | TGTGCCAGCAGCCGTGACCCGGCCCGCACAGATACGCAGTATTTT
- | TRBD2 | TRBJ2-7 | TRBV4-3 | CASSQDSGTRGEQYF | TGCGCCAGCAGCCAAGATTCTGGGACTAGAGGCGAGCAGTACTTC
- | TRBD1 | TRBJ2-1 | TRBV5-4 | CASSLSGQDYNEQFF | TGTGCCAGCAGCTTATCTGGACAGGATTACAATGAGCAGTTCTTC
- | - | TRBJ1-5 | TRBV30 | CAWIFRGTSNQPQHF | TGTGCCTGGATTTTTAGGGGTACCAGCAATCAGCCCCAGCATTTT
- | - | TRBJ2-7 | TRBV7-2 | CASSFLGGTRSYEQYF | TGTGCCAGCAGCTTTCTCGGGGGGACACGATCCTACGAGCAGTACTTC
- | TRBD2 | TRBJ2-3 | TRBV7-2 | CASSINSGGITDTQYF | TGTGCCAGCAGCATCAATAGCGGGGGGATCACAGATACGCAGTATTTT
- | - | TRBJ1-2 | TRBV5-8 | CASIPPGTKLYGYTF | TGTGCCAGCATCCCTCCGGGAACCAAACTCTATGGCTACACCTTC
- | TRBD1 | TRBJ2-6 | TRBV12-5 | CASARGSSGANVLTF | TGTGCTAGTGCCAGGGGGAGCTCTGGGGCCAACGTCCTGACTTTC
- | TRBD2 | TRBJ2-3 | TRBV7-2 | CASSLGDASGGPHPHF | TGTGCCAGCAGCTTAGGGGACGCTAGCGGGGGGCCCCACCCCCATTTT
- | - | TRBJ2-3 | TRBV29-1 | CSVERDFPAGTQYF | TGCAGCGTTGAAAGGGACTTCCCGGCGGGTACGCAGTATTTT
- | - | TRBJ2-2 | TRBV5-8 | CASSRRWTDRRELFF | TGTGCCAGCAGCCGGAGATGGACGGACCGTCGGGAGCTGTTTTTT
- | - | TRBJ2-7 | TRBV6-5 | CASRPRVSSYEQYF | TGTGCCAGCAGGCCCCGGGTTAGCTCCTACGAGCAGTACTTC
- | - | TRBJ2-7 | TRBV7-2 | CASSLSGTEQYF | TGTGCCAGCAGCTTATCGGGGACCGAGCAGTACTTC
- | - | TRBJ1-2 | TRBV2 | CASIPRGGENYGYTF | TGTGCCAGCATCCCCCGGGGGGGGGAGAACTATGGCTACACCTTC
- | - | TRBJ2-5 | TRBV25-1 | CASSEGLAAQETQYF | TGTGCCAGCAGTGAAGGTTTGGCGGCCCAAGAGACCCAGTACTTC
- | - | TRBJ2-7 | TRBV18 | CASSSGTSTYEQYF | TGTGCCAGCTCGTCCGGGACAAGTACCTACGAGCAGTACTTC
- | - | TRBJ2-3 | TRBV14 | CASSQATTADTQYF | TGTGCCAGCAGCCAAGCGACTACCGCGGATACGCAGTATTTT
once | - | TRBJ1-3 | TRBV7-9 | CASASSGNTIYF | TGTGCCAGCGCCTCGTCCGGAAACACCATATATTTT
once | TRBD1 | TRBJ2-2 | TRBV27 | CASRGTGRTGELFF | TGTGCCAGCAGGGGGACAGGGAGAACCGGGGAGCTGTTTTTT
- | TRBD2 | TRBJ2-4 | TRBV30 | CAGSRGSKNIQYF | TGTGCCGGATCGCGGGGGTCCAAAAACATTCAGTACTTC
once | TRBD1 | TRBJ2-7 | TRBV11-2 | CASSVDRGSYEQYF | TGTGCCAGCAGCGTCGACAGGGGCTCCTACGAGCAGTACTTC
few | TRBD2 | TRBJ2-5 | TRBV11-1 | CASSSGLAETQYF | TGTGCCAGCAGCTCTGGACTAGCAGAGACCCAGTACTTC
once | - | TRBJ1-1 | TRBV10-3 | CAISEYGGPNTEAFF | TGTGCCATCAGTGAGTATGGGGGACCGAACACTGAAGCTTTCTTT
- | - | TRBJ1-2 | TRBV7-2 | CASSTLPRGGGYTF | TGTGCCAGCAGCACTTTACCTCGTGGGGGAGGCTACACCTTC
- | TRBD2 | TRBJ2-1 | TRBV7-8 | CASSLGGGGASYNEQFF | TGTGCCAGCAGCTTAGGAGGCGGGGGGGCCTCCTACAATGAGCAGTTCTTC
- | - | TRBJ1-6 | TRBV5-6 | CASSFGPGNNSPLHF | TGTGCCAGCAGCTTCGGCCCAGGGAATAATTCACCCCTCCACTTT
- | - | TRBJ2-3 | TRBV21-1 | CASRLGRPSTDTQYF | TGTGCCAGCAGACTAGGCCGCCCTAGCACAGATACGCAGTATTTT
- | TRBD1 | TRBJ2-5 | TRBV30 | CAWKEGAGETQYF | TGTGCCTGGAAAGAGGGGGCCGGGGAGACCCAGTACTTC
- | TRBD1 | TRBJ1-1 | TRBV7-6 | CASSLTGGDGNTEAFF | TGTGCCAGCAGCTTGACAGGGGGAGACGGGAACACTGAAGCTTTCTTT
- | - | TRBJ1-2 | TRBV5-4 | CASSQGQGRGYTF | TGCGCCAGCAGCCAAGGCCAGGGTAGGGGCTACACCTTC
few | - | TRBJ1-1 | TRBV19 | CASSPDTGTEAFF | TGTGCCAGTAGCCCGGACACGGGGACTGAAGCTTTCTTT
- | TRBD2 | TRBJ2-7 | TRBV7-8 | CASSLRAGETEQYF | TGTGCCAGCAGCTTAAGAGCGGGGGAAACCGAGCAGTACTTC
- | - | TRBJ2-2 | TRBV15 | CATSRDRDSRNTGELFF | TGTGCCACCAGCAGAGATCGTGACTCAAGGAACACCGGGGAGCTGTTTTTT
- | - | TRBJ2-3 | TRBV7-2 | CASSSRGGGKTDTQYF | TGTGCCAGCAGCTCCCGAGGAGGGGGGAAAACAGATACGCAGTATTTT
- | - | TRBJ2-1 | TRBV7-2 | CASSLGQYNEQFF | TGTGCCAGCAGCTTAGGGCAGTACAATGAGCAGTTCTTC